This TCR beta chain was recorded in a study of a mutant IDH1 vaccine in newly diagnosed glioma. Overall study: Treated patients had a mean age of 40.4 years and a 62.5% male, around 38% female split. Most patients had received both radiotherapy and temozolomide, the prior options being radiotherapy, temozolomide, or both. At week 35 came visit V12, and visit V13 followed at week 47.

Profiled with immunoSEQ multiplex PCR; TCRdb holds only in-frame clones, not every one. The repertoire includes roughly 50,000 clones, approximately 80% of them detected once, and about 4% sits in the top ten. Specified time point: week 35, safety follow-up. Every single dose of the vaccine, 300 ug of mutant IDH1 20-mer peptide, came with topical imiquimod. On this clone: Its specificity is not known.

The study, taken as a whole, reports: Patients mounted vaccine-induced immune responses in just over 90% of cases.

Sequenced here: PBMCs, sampled from a glioma patient whose treatment included an IDH1 peptide vaccine. The sequence derives from a woman between 18 and 29 years old with glioma.

CDR3 bases: TGCAGCGTTGAAATAGGTACTAGCGAGCAGTACTTC. It is translated as CSVEIGTSEQYF. V usage is TRBV29-1 and J usage is TRBJ2-7, with D possibly TRBD2 on 5 matching bases. The germline gives CDR1 SQVTM, CDR2 ANQGSEA. The CDR3 runs to 12 residues. V gave up 2 bases and J gave up 6 bases, with 11 bases separating them.